The sequence of this T cell receptor beta chain was determined in a study of T cell repertoires in cytomegalovirus infection. Many counts were recorded for this clonotype. Its antigen remains unknown. Overall study findings and caveats: Carriers of CMV plus the relevant HLA were identified by cumulative public TCR beta family frequency.

TCRdb analysed the reads with MiXCR anew, one entry per CDR3 protein. The sample has 650,000 to 900,000 distinct CDR3 sequences, 25% to 30% seen once. The specimen was cultured CD8+ T cells from PBMCs, collected from culture after CMV antigen stimulation. The receptor was isolated from a human donor in good health (CMV status not recorded). Some clones in this sample may be carry-over from other donors' samples.

As DNA, the CDR3 is TGTGCCAGCAGCTTACACACAGATACGCAGTATTTT. Its protein product is CASSLHTDTQYF. This sequence joins TRBV7-8 and TRBJ2-3; D unresolved. CDR1 and CDR2 (germline): SGHVS, FQNEAQ. The ends were cut back, 2 bases at V and 2 bases at J, with 2 bases in the middle. This CDR3 is built from 12 residues.